The clone carrying this T cell receptor (beta chain) was counted between two and nine times. Its antigen is still unknown. Then a second PCR, running roughly 7 to 11 cycles, was carried out with a sample-barcoded 5' primer and a J-beta primer mix. Samples each returned at least 2.5 million CDR3-containing paired-end reads. TCRdb independently ran MiXCR on the 5' RACE reads; one entry per CDR3 protein. The sample consists of 1 million or so distinct CDR3 sequences, roughly a quarter of them appearing once. Each donor supplied approximately 10 milliliters of peripheral blood. The sample belongs to a study of blood T cells in healthy people across ages. Study results and caveats: In these data, TCR beta diversity tracked strongly with naive T cell percentage.

Germline V gene data show CDR1 as MNHEY and CDR2 as SMNVEV (reference sequence). With 4 bases removed from V and 0 bases from J, the gap between germline ends came to 15 bases. The CDR3 sequence is 16 residues long. These data also formed part of another study, on T cells of mothers and their children.

The TCR sequence derives from a girl aged 2-10 years in good health. Input material: blood. V gene TRBV27 combines with J gene TRBJ2-5; no clear D. CDR3 sequence: CASSSSAASHQETQYF. CDR3 nucleotide sequence: TGTGCCAGCAGTTCCTCCGCCGCCTCTCACCAAGAGACCCAGTACTTC.